This T cell receptor beta chain was identified in a study of cytomegalovirus exposure and HLA in healthy donors. Background on the study: Later analysis reported that the 120 or so validation repertoires shared the platform of the roughly 630 first-cohort repertoires. Overall study results and limits: A few of the chains that were CMV-associated were confirmed in vitro to be specific for CMV antigens. Cytomegalovirus status, reportedly, was diagnosed with high specificity and sensitivity by the classifier.

Regarding this clone: Its antigen is unknown.

The V and J ends lost 8 bases and 5 bases respectively, with 19 bases between them. The CDR3 is 14 amino acids. Germline loops: CDR1 MNHEY, CDR2 SMNVEV (reference sequence). The data were produced by immunoSEQ multiplex PCR, yet TCRdb's version contains in-frame clones alone and is incomplete. The sample contains tens of thousands of clones, 90% to 95% of which appear only once. Sequenced sample: PBMCs. This chain uses TRBV27 with TRBJ2-7, with a weak D call TRBD2 (7 bases). This TCR came from a woman under 40 in good health and CMV-seropositive. This CDR3 reads CASRRGGRWDEQYF. The CDR3 DNA reads as TGTGCCAGCCGCAGGGGAGGGCGTTGGGACGAGCAGTACTTC.